The 32 T cell receptor beta chains reported below all come from one sample, sequenced in a study of cytotoxic CD8 clonotypes in ibrutinib-treated CLL (dated by TCRdb to 2020 to 2023). The library relied on the immunoSEQ multiplex PCR assay. TCRdb took over this immuneACCESS table, retaining in-frame rearrangements with V and J assigned. Such tables are incomplete; in checked studies, under half of the missing clones stem from an unresolved V gene, and the remainder is unexplained. Across this sample there are more than 110,000 clones, with around 76% seen only once. The ten most abundant clones make up 4.5% to 6.5% of the sample. Sample time point, as interpreted from the label and publication: roughly 25 months on ibrutinib. Sequenced material: PBMCs, taken after 24 months of ibrutinib treatment. These receptors were obtained from a human donor with chronic lymphocytic leukemia.

CDR3 DNA sequence: TGTGCCAGCAGTTTCCCCGGGTTGCCAGGGACTGAAGCTTTCTTT. Its translation: CASSFPGLPGTEAFF. This rearrangement joins TRBV28 to TRBJ1-1; maybe TRBD1 (5 bases). Germline lookup yields CDR1 MDHEN and CDR2 SYDVKM. V shed 3 bases and J shed 5 bases, with 16 bases lying between them. This CDR3 has 15 residues. The full variable domain, completed using reference TRBV28 and TRBJ1-1, is DVKVTQSSRYLVKRTGEKVFLECVQDMDHENMFWYRQDPGLGLRLIYFSYDVKMKEKGDIPEGYSVSREKKERFSLILESASTNQTSMYLCASSFPGLPGTEAFFGQGTRLTVV.

The chain carries TRBV19 and TRBJ2-7, with D perhaps assigned TRBD1 or TRBD2 (5 bases each). The CDR3 sequence is 15 residues long. V was trimmed by 6 bases and J by 0 bases, leaving 15 bases between them. In germline, CDR1 is LNHDA, CDR2 SQIVND (reference sequence). The CDR3 DNA reads TGTGCCAGTAGGCGGACCGGGACCAGCTCCTACGAGCAGTACTTC. As protein: CASRRTGTSSYEQYF.

The chain combines TRBV30 with TRBJ1-1, with D uncertain. In germline, CDR1 is GTSNPN, CDR2 SVGIG (reference sequence). V lost 0 bases to trimming and J lost 1 base, with 9 bases between them. CDR3 length: 14 amino acids. In DNA form, the CDR3 reads TGTGCCTGGAGTGTAGGACCGGGGAACACTGAAGCTTTCTTT. This codes for CAWSVGPGNTEAFF.

The rearrangement links TRBV4-3 to TRBJ2-7; 11 bases line up with TRBD2. The CDR3 is made up of 16 amino acids. Looked up from germline, CDR1 is LGHNA and CDR2 is YSLEER. Losses at the gene ends were 3 bases for V and 7 bases for J; bases not matched to a gene: 11. This chain's CDR3 is CASSHDSGRALWEQYF. The CDR3 coding sequence is TGCGCCAGCAGCCACGATAGCGGGAGGGCCTTGTGGGAGCAGTACTTC.

The chain uses TRBV5-7 and TRBJ1-3; D gene ambiguous. TRBV5-7 is an ORF; its function is uncertain. CDR3 length: 14 amino acids. Trimming took 4 bases from V and 4 from J, leaving 12 bases between them. In nucleotides, the CDR3 is TGTGCCAGCAGCCCCCGAGACTTCGGAAACACCATATATTTT. The encoded protein is CASSPRDFGNTIYF.

This clone was seen once. The chain has TRBV7-9 and TRBJ1-1; no reliable D call. Germline V lookup: CDR1 SEHNR, CDR2 FQNEAQ (reference sequence). V lost 1 base and J lost 4, with 10 bases in between. This CDR3 comprises 14 residues. The CDR3 region has the DNA TGTGCCAGCAGCTTAGGTAGGGAGACCACTGAAGCTTTCTTT. It encodes CASSLGRETTEAFF.

The chain has TRBV27 and TRBJ1-5; 9 nucleotides agree with TRBD1. Per the germline V gene, CDR1 is MNHEY and CDR2 is SMNVEV (reference sequence). Unmatched junction bases numbered 4, after V lost 6 bases and J lost 4 bases. This CDR3 is 14 amino acids long. Written as DNA, the CDR3 is TGTGCCAGCAGCCCCGGGACAGGGAATCAGCCCCAGCATTTT. It is translated as CASSPGTGNQPQHF.

V and J are TRBV25-1 and TRBJ2-2, with 7 nucleotides matching TRBD2. The V gene end was trimmed by 7 bases and the J gene end by 8 bases; junction bases not matched to a gene: 7. This CDR3 comprises 13 residues. Looked up from germline, CDR1 is MGHDK and CDR2 is SYGVNS. In nucleotides, the CDR3 is TGTGCCAGCACCCCCTGGGGGGGTGGGGAGCTGTTTTTT. Translated: CASTPWGGGELFF.

The V and J genes are TRBV19 and TRBJ1-1; D call uncertain. Between the trimmed V and J ends, which lost 4 bases and 1 base, there was a span of 10 bases. From germline, CDR1 is LNHDA and CDR2 SQIVND (reference sequence). The CDR3 runs to 14 residues. In DNA form, the CDR3 reads TGTGCCAGTAGTAGTCGGGAAACGAACACTGAAGCTTTCTTT. This codes for CASSSRETNTEAFF.

This clone was detected only once. The V call is TRBV28, the J call TRBJ2-5; 7 nucleotides line up with TRBD2. The ends lost 2 bases at V and 5 bases at J; junction bases unmatched: 8. Germline values: CDR1 MDHEN, CDR2 SYDVKM. CDR3 length: 15 amino acids. CDR3 DNA sequence: TGTGCCAGCAGTTTACCAGGGAGGGCCGGTGAGACCCAGTACTTC. Translation: CASSLPGRAGETQYF.

Only a few counts were recorded for this clone. V is TRBV5-1 and J is TRBJ2-7, with no clear D. The CDR3 runs to 12 residues. In germline, CDR1 is SGHRS, CDR2 YFSETQ. V was cut by 4 bases and J by 7 bases, with 12 bases left in between. This chain's CDR3 is CASSTSIGEQYF. In nucleotides, the CDR3 is TGCGCCAGCAGCACCTCCATCGGGGAGCAGTACTTC.

V gene TRBV30 combines with J gene TRBJ2-6; 7 bases are shared with TRBD2. Germline CDR1 GTSNPN, CDR2 SVGIG (reference sequence). The length of the CDR3 is 15 residues. Unmatched junction bases numbered 5, after V lost 4 bases and J lost 2 bases. The CDR3 is CAWTPGGTGANVLTF. The CDR3 DNA reads as TGTGCCTGGACCCCCGGGGGGACTGGGGCCAACGTCCTGACTTTC.

This clone was detected once. V gene TRBV7-9 combines with J gene TRBJ2-7, with D hard to call. The V end lost 3 bases, the J end lost 0 bases, and 9 bases lay between the germline ends. CDR1 is SEHNR and CDR2 is FQNEAQ in the germline V gene (reference sequence). There are 14 residues in the CDR3. CDR3 nucleotide sequence: TGTGCCAGCAGCTTGGGCCCTAGCTCCTACGAGCAGTACTTC. Encoded protein: CASSLGPSSYEQYF.

This rearrangement joins TRBV5-8 to TRBJ2-7; 7 bases map to TRBD1. V was pared by 4 bases and J by 4 bases, with 5 bases of the junction left unmatched. The CDR3 covers 13 residues. Germline lookup yields CDR1 SGHTS and CDR2 YDEGEE. The CDR3 DNA sequence: TGTGCCAGCAGCCCGGGGACAGTTTACGAGCAGTACTTC. Protein: CASSPGTVYEQYF.

The V and J genes are TRBV9 and TRBJ2-5; the match to TRBD2 covers 10 bases. This CDR3 contains 16 residues. J was trimmed by 1 base and V by 0 bases; bases with no gene match: 3. The germline gives CDR1 SGDLS, CDR2 YYNGEE. Here the CDR3 DNA reads TGTGCCAGCAGCGTAGACCCTAGCGGGGGCCAAGAGACCCAGTACTTC. As protein: CASSVDPSGGQETQYF.

This chain joins TRBV5-1 and TRBJ2-3, with 9 bases identical to TRBD1. CDR1 and CDR2 from the germline V gene are SGHRS and YFSETQ. V shed 4 bases, J shed 1 base, and the junction held 4 bases outside the gene matches. The CDR3 has 15 amino acids. In nucleotides, the CDR3 is TGCGCCAGCAGCCCGGGACAGGGAGGCACAGATACGCAGTATTTT. Protein: CASSPGQGGTDTQYF.

J is TRBJ1-5 and V is TRBV28; 10 bases are a match to TRBD1. There are 15 residues in the CDR3. J gave up 6 bases and V 6 bases, and 8 bases lay outside the gene matches. Germline values: CDR1 MDHEN, CDR2 SYDVKM. The CDR3 spells CASRSDRGKGQPQHF. Written as DNA, the CDR3 is TGTGCCAGCAGATCGGACAGGGGGAAGGGTCAGCCCCAGCATTTT.

The chain recombines TRBV5-1 with TRBJ1-2; TRBD1 matches 7 bases. Germline V CDR1 and CDR2: SGHRS, YFSETQ. This CDR3 spans 15 amino acids. Germline trimming cut 4 bases from V and 7 bases from J; bases unmatched to any gene: 13. The DNA for the CDR3 is TGCGCCAGCAGCCCCCCGACAGGGAGAGGGGGTGGCTACACCTTC. Its translation is CASSPPTGRGGGYTF.

The rearrangement uses TRBV6-6 and TRBJ2-2; 11 bases match TRBD1. CDR3 length: 14 residues. Losses at the gene ends were 6 bases for V and 6 bases for J; bases not matched to a gene: 3. Germline values: CDR1 MNHNY, CDR2 SVGAGI (reference sequence). CDR3: CASRGQGGPGELFF. As DNA, the CDR3 is TGTGCCAGCAGGGGACAGGGGGGCCCCGGGGAGCTGTTTTTT.

The chain has TRBV4-3 and TRBJ2-3; 11 bases match TRBD2. CDR1 LGHNA and CDR2 YSLEER come from the germline V gene. CDR3 length: 14 amino acids. V was pared by 9 bases and J by 2 bases, with 4 bases of the junction left unmatched. The CDR3 loop reads CARGTSGNTDTQYF. The CDR3 coding sequence is TGCGCCAGGGGGACTAGCGGAAACACAGATACGCAGTATTTT.

The rearrangement links TRBV4-2 to TRBJ1-3; unclear D gene. V gave up 0 bases and J gave up 4 bases, with 4 bases separating them. This CDR3 region has 13 residues. The germline V gene encodes CDR1 LGHNA and CDR2 YNFKEQ. In DNA, the CDR3 is TGTGCCAGCAGCCAAGACCCAGGAAACACCATATATTTT. Amino acid sequence: CASSQDPGNTIYF.

This sequence joins TRBV29-1 and TRBJ2-5; TRBD2 aligns across 9 bases. Germline CDR1 SQVTM, CDR2 ANQGSEA. This CDR3 has 15 residues. V was clipped by 6 bases and J by 5 bases; unmatched bases: 13. The CDR3 here is CSVNGGGRAAETQYF. The CDR3 DNA follows: TGCAGCGTCAATGGGGGCGGGAGGGCGGCGGAGACCCAGTACTTC.

V is TRBV7-9 and J is TRBJ1-1; D uncertain. CDR1 is SEHNR and CDR2 is FQNEAQ in the germline V gene (reference sequence). The CDR3 has 13 residues. Deletions cut 5 bases from V and 2 bases from J, with 9 bases between. CDR3 loop: CASSPVANTEAFF. In nucleotides, the CDR3 is TGTGCCAGCAGCCCGGTGGCTAACACTGAAGCTTTCTTT.

The rearrangement joins TRBV5-1 to TRBJ1-1; 9 bases align to TRBD1. The CDR3 covers 15 residues. The V gene's germline CDR1 is SGHRS and CDR2 YFSETQ. V shed 6 bases, J shed 3 bases, and the junction held 9 bases outside the gene matches. CDR3 loop: CASTGQTGGDTEAFF. The CDR3 DNA sequence: TGCGCCAGCACCGGACAGACAGGGGGAGACACTGAAGCTTTCTTT.

This sequence joins TRBV6-1 and TRBJ1-1, with TRBD1 matching 12 bases. This CDR3 has 15 residues. CDR1 is MNHNS and CDR2 is SASEGT in the germline V gene. With V trimmed by 5 bases and J by 7 bases, 8 bases remained unmatched. The CDR3 region has the DNA TGTGCCAGCAGTACCCGGGACAGGGGGCGCTTTGAAGCTTTCTTT. Its translation is CASSTRDRGRFEAFF.

This clone was detected only a few times. The chain joins TRBV2 to TRBJ1-5, with TRBD1 matching 9 bases. The germline CDR1 and CDR2 sequences are SNHLY and FYNNEI. This CDR3 contains 13 residues. After removal of 7 bases from V and 9 bases from J, the junction contained 7 bases not matched to a gene. CDR3 sequence: CASTRDRVRPQHF. CDR3 DNA sequence: TGTGCCAGCACCCGGGACAGGGTCCGGCCCCAGCATTTT.

V is TRBV19 and J is TRBJ1-5, with TRBD1 as a possible D gene (6 bases). In germline, CDR1 is LNHDA, CDR2 SQIVND (reference sequence). The CDR3 loop spans 17 amino acids. Trimming cost V 3 bases and J 3 bases, with 18 bases left between them. CDR3 nucleotides: TGTGCCAGTAGTATGGCCGCGGGGGGGGCAATCAATCAGCCCCAGCATTTT. Its translation is CASSMAAGGAINQPQHF.

The chain has TRBV13 and TRBJ1-4, with 9 bases that match TRBD1. This CDR3 spans 14 amino acids. Unmatched junction bases numbered 4, after V lost 5 bases and J lost 6 bases. CDR1 and CDR2 from the germline V gene are PRHDT and FYEKMQ (reference sequence). DNA for the CDR3: TGTGCCAGCAGCCTACAGGGGGCCGATGAAAAACTGTTTTTT. Translated: CASSLQGADEKLFF.

The rearrangement uses TRBV4-3 and TRBJ2-7, with TRBD1 as a possible D gene (5 bases). The CDR3 contains 13 residues. Per the germline V gene, CDR1 is LGHNA and CDR2 is YSLEER. Trimming shortened V by 1 base and J by 4 bases, and 8 bases separated the two germline ends. The CDR3 bases are TGCGCCAGCAGCCAAGTAAAGGGGTACGAGCAGTACTTC. The encoded protein is CASSQVKGYEQYF.

A few counts support this clone. V usage is TRBV7-3 and J usage is TRBJ1-6; tentatively, D is TRBD1 (5 bases). Germline V CDR1 and CDR2: SGHTA, FQGTGA. The ends were cut back, 5 bases at V and 10 bases at J, with 12 bases in the middle. This CDR3 comprises 13 residues. The CDR3 reads CASSRLGHSPLHF. DNA of the CDR3: TGTGCCAGCAGCCGTTTGGGGCACTCACCCCTCCACTTT.

This clone has more than one count but fewer than ten. The chain joins TRBV18 to TRBJ2-2; the D is unclear. Germline values: CDR1 KGHSH, CDR2 LQKENI. Trimming stripped 3 bases from V and 2 bases from J, with 7 bases between. The CDR3 is 14 amino acids. Here the CDR3 reads CASSPGPNTGELFF. CDR3 nucleotide sequence: TGTGCCAGCTCACCGGGCCCAAACACCGGGGAGCTGTTTTTT. Filled out from reference TRBV18 and TRBJ2-2, the complete variable domain reads NAGVMQNPRHLVRRRGQEARLRCSPMKGHSHVYWYRQLPEEGLKFMVYLQKENIIDESGMPKERFSAEFPKEGPSILRIQQVVRGDSAAYFCASSPGPNTGELFFGEGSRLTVL.

This rearrangement joins TRBV5-1 to TRBJ2-3; TRBD2 aligns across 12 bases. The CDR3 totals 16 residues. V lost 4 bases, J lost 1 base, and 4 bases stayed unmatched. Per the germline V gene, CDR1 is SGHRS and CDR2 is YFSETQ. In DNA form, the CDR3 reads TGCGCCAGCAGCCGTCGGACTAGCGGGGGCACAGATACGCAGTATTTT. Its translation: CASSRRTSGGTDTQYF.